These 15 T cell receptor beta chains share one sample of origin, sequenced in a study of blood T cell repertoires in COVID-19. Using immunoSEQ multiplex PCR, the repertoire was profiled, and TCRdb retains in-frame clones only, with some absent. The sample has 200,000 to 250,000 clones, roughly 84% seen once. The sequencing input was peripheral blood. Receptor source: a middle-aged man with active or convalescent COVID-19.

This chain connects TRBV6-1 to TRBJ1-5; 9 bases match TRBD1. CDR3 length: 15 residues. After removal of 2 bases from V and 6 bases from J, the junction contained 5 bases not matched to a gene. Germline V lookup: CDR1 MNHNS, CDR2 SASEGT. The CDR3 DNA follows: TGTGCCAGCAGTGAATCATGGACAGGGGTTCAGCCCCAGCATTTT. It translates to CASSESWTGVQPQHF.

CDR3 loop: CASSLIMRGQANEKLFF. CDR3 DNA: TGTGCCAGCAGCTTAATTATGCGAGGACAGGCTAATGAAAAACTGTTTTTT. The chain has TRBV13 and TRBJ1-4; 7 nucleotides line up with TRBD1. The V gene end was trimmed by 2 bases and the J gene end by 3 bases; junction bases not matched to a gene: 9. Germline lookup yields CDR1 PRHDT and CDR2 FYEKMQ (reference sequence). This CDR3 has 17 residues.

The chain joins TRBV19 to TRBJ1-3; the D is unclear. V lost 6 bases and J 4 bases, leaving 25 bases between the germline ends. CDR1 is LNHDA and CDR2 is SQIVND in the germline V gene (reference sequence). There are 18 residues in the CDR3. In DNA form, the CDR3 reads TGTGCCAGTAGAGAGACAATCATCTTTTCCTCTGGAGGAAACACCATATATTTT. Its translation: CASRETIIFSSGGNTIYF.

This clone was recorded once. V gene TRBV5-5 combines with J gene TRBJ2-6; possible D gene TRBD2, 5 bases. Trimming shortened V by 0 bases and J by 2 bases, and 12 bases separated the two germline ends. The CDR3 runs to 17 residues. The germline CDR1 and CDR2 sequences are SGHKS and YYEKEE (reference sequence). CDR3 region: CASSLAVLGTGANVLTF. CDR3 bases: TGTGCCAGCAGCTTGGCCGTTCTCGGGACTGGGGCCAACGTCCTGACTTTC.

The sample holds one count of this clone. V is TRBV19 and J is TRBJ1-1, with TRBD1 matching over 7 bases. The ends lost 6 bases at V and 8 bases at J; junction bases unmatched: 12. There are 14 residues in the CDR3. Germline V gene sequence: CDR1 LNHDA, CDR2 SQIVND (reference sequence). CDR3 region: CASRTGATDREAFF. DNA of the CDR3: TGTGCCAGTAGGACTGGCGCTACGGACAGGGAAGCTTTCTTT.

This clone was recorded only once. Other DNA sequences of this sample code for an identical CDR3. The chain combines TRBV19 with TRBJ2-3; D possibly corresponds to TRBD1 (5 bases). Germline V gives CDR1 LNHDA, CDR2 SQIVND (reference sequence). The CDR3 has 15 amino acids. Trimming removed 3 bases at V and 0 bases at J, with 10 bases between. The CDR3 DNA is TGTGCCAGTAGTATTTCCAGGGCCAGCACAGATACGCAGTATTTT. Translating gives CASSISRASTDTQYF.

Details on this clone: The same CDR3 can be traced to other DNA sequences in this sample. CDR3 sequence (DNA): TGTGCCAGCAGCCAATTAATGAACACTGAAGCTTTCTTT. Translating gives CASSQLMNTEAFF. V usage is TRBV14 and J usage is TRBJ1-1, with D unresolved. Trimming removed 2 bases from V and 0 bases from J, with 4 bases in between. CDR1 SGHDN and CDR2 FVKESK come from the germline V gene. The CDR3 is made up of 13 amino acids.

V is TRBV2 and J is TRBJ2-7; no clear D gene. V was pared by 1 base and J by 4 bases, with 8 bases between. The germline gives CDR1 SNHLY, CDR2 FYNNEI. CDR3 size: 13 residues. Here the CDR3 reads CASSEGNTYEQYF. The CDR3 coding sequence is TGTGCCAGCAGTGAAGGCAACACATACGAGCAGTACTTC. Full variable domain (outside the CDR3, taken from reference TRBV2 and TRBJ2-7): EPEVTQTPSHQVTQMGQEVILRCVPISNHLYFYWYRQILGQKVEFLVSFYNNEISEKSEIFDDQFSVERPDGSNFTLKIRSTKLEDSAMYFCASSEGNTYEQYFGPGTRLTVT.

V is TRBV19 and J is TRBJ1-1; 9 bases fit TRBD1. Germline V gene sequence: CDR1 LNHDA, CDR2 SQIVND (reference sequence). This CDR3 contains 13 residues. The junction had 6 bases not matched to a gene; V was cut back by 5 bases and J by 8 bases. The CDR3 sequence: CASSPRDREEAFF. The CDR3, as DNA: TGTGCCAGTAGTCCAAGGGACAGGGAAGAAGCTTTCTTT.

This clone occurred once. This chain connects TRBV27 to TRBJ1-6; D is undetermined. The CDR3 spans 13 residues. In germline, CDR1 is MNHEY, CDR2 SMNVEV (reference sequence). Trimming cost V 5 bases and J 7 bases, with 9 bases left between them. The CDR3 DNA follows: TGTGCCAGCAGTGTACTTCCGAATTCACCCCTCCACTTT. This translates into CASSVLPNSPLHF.

This chain connects TRBV3-1 (or the pseudogene TRBV3-2) to TRBJ2-1; 11 nucleotides agree with TRBD2. The length of the CDR3 is 19 residues. Trimming took 4 bases from V and 0 from J; bases not matched to a gene: 11. Germline CDR1 and CDR2: LGHDT and YNNKEL (reference sequence). CDR3 DNA sequence: TGTGCCAGCAGCCCGGGACTAGCGGTATCTCCTAGCTCCTACAATGAGCAGTTCTTC. It encodes CASSPGLAVSPSSYNEQFF.

The V gene is TRBV19, the J gene TRBJ1-1, with 9 bases lining up with TRBD1. Looked up from germline, CDR1 is LNHDA and CDR2 is SQIVND (reference sequence). This CDR3 is 16 amino acids long. V shed 4 bases and J 3 bases; nucleotides not matched to a gene: 9. CDR3 loop: CASSTYRGRQDTEAFF. CDR3 bases: TGTGCCAGTAGTACGTACAGGGGGCGTCAGGACACTGAAGCTTTCTTT.

This CDR3 reads CASSSPGDAGQGAYYNSPLHF. DNA for the CDR3: TGTGCCAGCAGCTCACCCGGGGACGCAGGACAGGGGGCTTACTATAATTCACCCCTCCACTTT. This chain joins TRBV7-3 and TRBJ1-6; 11 bases are shared with TRBD1. The CDR3 spans 21 residues. Germline V gene data show CDR1 as SGHTA and CDR2 as FQGTGA. V lost 4 bases to trimming and J lost 3 bases; unmatched junction nucleotides: 17.

This clone was picked up a small number of times. This chain uses TRBV7-9 with TRBJ1-1; maybe TRBD1 (6 bases). Deletions cut 5 bases from V and 9 bases from J, with 13 bases between. The CDR3 has 12 residues. Germline CDR1 and CDR2: SEHNR and FQNEAQ (reference sequence). CDR3 protein: CASSLWRGQAFF. CDR3 bases: TGTGCCAGCAGCCTGTGGCGGGGGCAAGCTTTCTTT. Complete variable domain (other parts from reference TRBV7-9 and TRBJ1-1): DTGVSQNPRHKITKRGQNVTFRCDPISEHNRLYWYRQTLGQGPEFLTYFQNEAQLEKSRLLSDRFSAERPKGSFSTLEIQRTEQGDSAMYLCASSLWRGQAFFGQGTRLTVV.

V usage is TRBV5-1 and J usage is TRBJ1-1, with D perhaps TRBD1 (6 bases). V lost 4 bases and J lost 8, with 18 bases in between. Germline V gene data show CDR1 as SGHRS and CDR2 as YFSETQ. CDR3 size: 14 residues. The CDR3 bases are TGCGCCAGCAGCACAGTATTCGGACAGCGAGAAGCTTTCTTT. Translated, it gives CASSTVFGQREAFF.